This T cell receptor beta chain comes out of a study of shared clonotypes between healthy human individuals. This CDR3 is built from 15 residues. CDR1 and CDR2 (germline): MDHEN, SYDVKM. V was pared by 2 bases and J by 2 bases, with 3 bases of the junction left unmatched. The table came from immunoSEQ multiplex PCR; TCRdb's copy has only in-frame clones and leaves some out. This sample carries more than 1 million clones, around three quarters of them seen once, and the ten largest clones take under 0.6%. Sequenced sample: memory CD4+ T cells from PBMCs. The subset denotes: CD45RA-negative fraction. This receptor was identified in a man between 18 and 29 years old in good health. Some clones in this sample may be carry-over from other donors' samples. The V and J genes are TRBV28 and TRBJ1-3; TRBD1 agrees at 7 bases. DNA of the CDR3: TGTGCCAGCAGTTTAGTCGACAGGGCTGGAAACACCATATATTTT. Translating it yields CASSLVDRAGNTIYF.